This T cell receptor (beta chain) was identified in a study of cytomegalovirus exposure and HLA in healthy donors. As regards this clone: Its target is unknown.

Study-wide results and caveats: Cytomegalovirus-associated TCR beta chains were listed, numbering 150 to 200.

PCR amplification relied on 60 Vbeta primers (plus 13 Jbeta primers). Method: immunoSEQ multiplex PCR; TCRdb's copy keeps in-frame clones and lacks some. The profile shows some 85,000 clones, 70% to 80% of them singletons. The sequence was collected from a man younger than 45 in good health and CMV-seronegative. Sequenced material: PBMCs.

The CDR3 loop is CASSLGSGNQPQHF. DNA for the CDR3: TGCGCCAGCAGCTTGGGGTCGGGCAATCAGCCCCAGCATTTT. The chain is built from TRBV5-1 and TRBJ1-5; no definite D call. Trimming took off 0 bases at V and 2 bases at J, with 6 bases between the two ends. Germline V gene lookup returns CDR1 SGHRS and CDR2 YFSETQ. The CDR3 extends over 14 amino acids.